This TCR beta chain was sequenced in a study of T cell repertoires in cytomegalovirus infection. As for the study in general: It was the public TCR beta signatures that indicated both CMV infection and matching HLA type. Study results and caveats: Ex vivo responses were dominated by HLA-C-restricted CMV-specific TCR beta clonotypes.

Per germline, CDR1 MNHEY and CDR2 SMNVEV (reference sequence). V was pared by 3 bases and J by 3 bases, with 12 bases between. The CDR3 runs to 14 residues. As to this clonotype: Its antigen is not known.

TCRdb passed the reads through MiXCR, listing each CDR3 protein once. The repertoire holds roughly 100,000 distinct CDR3 sequences, with 35% to 50% as singletons. The clonotype comes from a human donor in good health (CMV status not recorded). Some clones in this sample may be carry-over from other donors' samples. This sequence joins TRBV27 and TRBJ2-7, with a tentative D call TRBD2 (5 bases). The sample was CD8+ T cells from cultured PBMCs, taken from culture after CMV antigen stimulation. CDR3 region: CASSFGGPGYEQYF. DNA for the CDR3: TGTGCCAGCAGTTTTGGAGGTCCGGGCTACGAGCAGTACTTC.